This TCR beta chain was retrieved from a study of T cells in Graves' hyperthyroidism and ophthalmopathy. In the case of this clonotype: The antigen remains undetermined.

RNA transcripts gave rise to amplified TCR beta CDR3 regions. The HTBI primer set served for first-round RT-PCR of the TCR CDR3. TCRdb re-called the multiplex PCR reads with MiXCR, one entry per CDR3 protein. Seen here are around 420,000 distinct CDR3 sequences, approximately 14% observed once, and the top ten hold 11% to 15%. The study, taken as a whole, reports: The model made its ophthalmopathy prediction, and onset followed a median roughly six months later.

Germline V gene data show CDR1 as SQVTM and CDR2 as ANQGSEA. The CDR3 consists of 16 residues. The V segment lost 3 bases and the J segment 6 bases; nucleotides outside the gene matches: 11. The receptor's source is a woman in her late teens or twenties with Graves' hyperthyroidism. The chain recombines TRBV29-1 with TRBJ2-1, with 10 bases identical to TRBD2. Material for sequencing was blood. CDR3 protein: CSVEWLAGASSNEQFF. DNA for the CDR3: TGCAGCGTTGAGTGGCTAGCGGGAGCGTCTTCCAATGAGCAGTTCTTC.